The rows below give T cell receptor beta chains drawn from one sample of a study of blood T cells in healthy people across ages. Using its own MiXCR run on the 5' RACE reads, TCRdb lists one record per CDR3 protein. In the table there are about 1.4 million distinct CDR3 sequences, almost 60% of which are singletons. The sequenced sample consisted of blood. The receptors shown here come from a man between 18 and 29 years old in good health. Both conserved end residues are part of each CDR3. A D gene is named only where the DNA matches it firmly. Clone size, where shown, is once, few, many, or a class for clones that have expanded.

cdr3_aa: CSVRGDNEQYF
cdr3_nt: TGCAGCGTTCGGGGGGACAATGAGCAGTACTTC
j_call: TRBJ2-5
clone_size: -
d_call: -
v_call: TRBV29-1

cdr3_aa: CSATRSSGRGSTQYF
cdr3_nt: TGCAGTGCTACCCGGTCTAGCGGGAGGGGTTCTACGCAGTATTTT
j_call: TRBJ2-3
clone_size: -
d_call: TRBD2
v_call: TRBV20-1

cdr3_aa: CSARPTNYNEQFF
cdr3_nt: TGCAGTGCTAGGCCTACGAACTACAATGAGCAGTTCTTC
j_call: TRBJ2-1
clone_size: -
d_call: -
v_call: TRBV20-1

cdr3_aa: CASSQDRSGVTYNEQFF
cdr3_nt: TGCGCCAGCAGCCAAGATAGATCGGGGGTTACCTACAATGAGCAGTTCTTC
j_call: TRBJ2-1
clone_size: few
d_call: -
v_call: TRBV4-3

cdr3_aa: CASSRASDYTEAFF
cdr3_nt: TGTGCCAGCAGCCGGGCGTCAGATTACACTGAAGCTTTCTTT
j_call: TRBJ1-1
clone_size: -
d_call: -
v_call: TRBV7-9

cdr3_aa: CASSLSGRSSPLHF
cdr3_nt: TGTGCCAGCAGCTTAAGCGGACGGTCTTCACCCCTCCACTTT
j_call: TRBJ1-6
clone_size: -
d_call: -
v_call: TRBV7-6

cdr3_aa: CSVEGSRGGTEAFF
cdr3_nt: TGCAGCGTTGAAGGAAGTAGGGGGGGCACTGAAGCTTTCTTT
j_call: TRBJ1-1
clone_size: -
d_call: -
v_call: TRBV29-1

cdr3_aa: CSVASALNTEAFF
cdr3_nt: TGCAGCGTTGCTTCAGCCTTGAACACTGAAGCTTTCTTT
j_call: TRBJ1-1
clone_size: few
d_call: -
v_call: TRBV29-1

cdr3_aa: CASSLVVMELFF
cdr3_nt: TGTGCTAGCAGCTTAGTGGTGATGGAGCTGTTTTTT
j_call: TRBJ2-2
clone_size: once
d_call: -
v_call: TRBV11-2

cdr3_aa: CASSPRPGGGTGELFF
cdr3_nt: TGTGCCAGCAGCCCCCGCCCGGGAGGGGGGACCGGGGAGCTGTTTTTT
j_call: TRBJ2-2
clone_size: -
d_call: TRBD2
v_call: TRBV11-2

cdr3_aa: CASSLDSTSADTQYF
cdr3_nt: TGTGCCAGCAGCTTAGACTCGACTAGCGCAGATACGCAGTATTTT
j_call: TRBJ2-3
clone_size: -
d_call: TRBD2
v_call: TRBV7-2

cdr3_aa: CASSQGEGYGYTF
cdr3_nt: TGTGCCAGCAGCCAGGGGGAGGGCTATGGCTACACCTTC
j_call: TRBJ1-2
clone_size: few
d_call: -
v_call: TRBV3-1

cdr3_aa: CASSLNTFTGTGLKEQYF
cdr3_nt: TGTGCCAGCAGTTTAAATACCTTTACAGGGACAGGGCTTAAAGAGCAGTACTTC
j_call: TRBJ2-7
clone_size: -
d_call: TRBD1
v_call: TRBV27

cdr3_aa: CASSLRTRGVSYEQYF
cdr3_nt: TGTGCCAGCAGCTTACGAACAAGGGGTGTTTCCTACGAGCAGTACTTC
j_call: TRBJ2-7
clone_size: -
d_call: -
v_call: TRBV7-9

cdr3_aa: CASSKCEEGPDTQYF
cdr3_nt: TGTGCCAGCAGCAAATGCGAGGAGGGGCCAGATACGCAGTATTTT
j_call: TRBJ2-3
clone_size: -
d_call: -
v_call: TRBV21-1

cdr3_aa: CSARDPGRTLNSEQYF
cdr3_nt: TGCAGTGCTAGAGATCCGGGTAGGACACTGAACTCCGAGCAGTACTTC
j_call: TRBJ2-7
clone_size: few
d_call: -
v_call: TRBV20-1

cdr3_aa: CASSFGEFVYEQYF
cdr3_nt: TGTGCCAGCAGTTTTGGGGAGTTCGTCTACGAGCAGTACTTC
j_call: TRBJ2-7
clone_size: -
d_call: -
v_call: TRBV27

cdr3_aa: CASSQVGIAGLNEQFF
cdr3_nt: TGTGCCAGCAGCCAAGTCGGGATAGCGGGTTTGAATGAGCAGTTCTTC
j_call: TRBJ2-1
clone_size: -
d_call: TRBD2
v_call: TRBV4-2

cdr3_aa: CSVEYVEGAENSPRDPGLAQYF
cdr3_nt: TGCAGCGTTGAGTATGTGGAGGGGGCGGAAAATTCCCCAAGAGACCCGGGGTTAGCCCAGTACTTC
j_call: TRBJ2-5
clone_size: -
d_call: -
v_call: TRBV29-1

cdr3_aa: CASSQKQGSYGYTF
cdr3_nt: TGCGCCAGCAGCCAGAAACAGGGGAGCTATGGCTACACCTTC
j_call: TRBJ1-2
clone_size: once
d_call: TRBD1
v_call: TRBV4-1

cdr3_aa: CSVSESATVSYEQYF
cdr3_nt: TGCAGCGTTTCCGAGTCGGCGACAGTGTCCTACGAGCAGTACTTC
j_call: TRBJ2-7
clone_size: -
d_call: -
v_call: TRBV29-1

cdr3_aa: CASSAARQPQETQYF
cdr3_nt: TGTGCCAGCAGTGCTGCGCGACAACCTCAAGAGACCCAGTACTTC
j_call: TRBJ2-5
clone_size: -
d_call: -
v_call: TRBV25-1

cdr3_aa: CASSQDEGLASTDTRYF
cdr3_nt: TGCGCCAGCAGCCAAGATGAGGGACTAGCGTCCACAGATACGCGGTATTTT
j_call: TRBJ2-3
clone_size: once
d_call: TRBD2
v_call: TRBV4-1

cdr3_aa: CATSRGLLGGYTF
cdr3_nt: TGTGCCACCAGCAGAGGGTTACTTGGGGGCTACACCTTC
j_call: TRBJ1-2
clone_size: -
d_call: -
v_call: TRBV15

cdr3_aa: CASSAADTQYF
cdr3_nt: TGTGCCAGCAGTGCTGCAGATACGCAGTATTTT
j_call: TRBJ2-3
clone_size: few
d_call: -
v_call: TRBV2

cdr3_aa: CASSTSGTHPSYNEQFF
cdr3_nt: TGTGCCAGCAGTACTAGCGGGACCCACCCTTCCTACAATGAGCAGTTCTTC
j_call: TRBJ2-1
clone_size: -
d_call: TRBD2
v_call: TRBV7-9

cdr3_aa: CASRPGTSNNEQFF
cdr3_nt: TGTGCCAGCAGGCCCGGGACTAGCAACAATGAGCAGTTCTTC
j_call: TRBJ2-1
clone_size: -
d_call: TRBD2
v_call: TRBV6-5

cdr3_aa: CASLSAGEQYF
cdr3_nt: TGTGCCAGCCTTTCTGCGGGTGAGCAGTACTTC
j_call: TRBJ2-4
clone_size: -
d_call: -
v_call: TRBV6-5

cdr3_aa: CATSDPGHYEQYF
cdr3_nt: TGTGCCACCAGTGACCCGGGACACTACGAGCAGTACTTC
j_call: TRBJ2-7
clone_size: -
d_call: -
v_call: TRBV24-1

cdr3_aa: CASSYFQGYEQYF
cdr3_nt: TGTGCCAGCAGTTACTTTCAGGGCTACGAGCAGTACTTC
j_call: TRBJ2-7
clone_size: few
d_call: -
v_call: TRBV6-5

cdr3_aa: CASSLSLTYYNEQFF
cdr3_nt: TGTGCCAGCAGCTTATCCCTAACCTATTACAATGAGCAGTTCTTC
j_call: TRBJ2-1
clone_size: -
d_call: -
v_call: TRBV7-9

cdr3_aa: CASSLAPTIRPYNEQFF
cdr3_nt: TGTGCCAGCAGCTTAGCGCCGACCATCAGACCCTACAATGAGCAGTTCTTC
j_call: TRBJ2-1
clone_size: few
d_call: -
v_call: TRBV7-2

cdr3_aa: CASNPDRAQPYGYTF
cdr3_nt: TGTGCCAGCAACCCTGACAGGGCTCAACCCTATGGCTACACCTTC
j_call: TRBJ1-2
clone_size: -
d_call: TRBD1
v_call: TRBV12-3/TRBV12-4

cdr3_aa: CSVDGSWNTEAFF
cdr3_nt: TGCAGCGTTGACGGCAGCTGGAACACTGAAGCTTTCTTT
j_call: TRBJ1-1
clone_size: -
d_call: -
v_call: TRBV29-1

cdr3_aa: CASSPGLRVAAFNEQYF
cdr3_nt: TGTGCCAGCAGCCCAGGACTACGGGTCGCCGCATTTAACGAGCAGTACTTC
j_call: TRBJ2-7
clone_size: -
d_call: -
v_call: TRBV3-1

cdr3_aa: CSVARTSGGTDTQYF
cdr3_nt: TGCAGCGTAGCCAGGACTAGCGGGGGCACAGATACGCAGTATTTT
j_call: TRBJ2-3
clone_size: -
d_call: TRBD2
v_call: TRBV29-1

cdr3_aa: CASSQARGPEQFF
cdr3_nt: TGCGCCAGCAGCCAAGCCCGAGGGCCCGAGCAGTTCTTC
j_call: TRBJ2-1
clone_size: -
d_call: -
v_call: TRBV4-3

cdr3_aa: CSASADQPQHF
cdr3_nt: TGCAGTGCTAGTGCTGATCAGCCCCAGCATTTT
j_call: TRBJ1-5
clone_size: -
d_call: -
v_call: TRBV20-1

cdr3_aa: CASSDQGDGYTF
cdr3_nt: TGTGCCAGCAGTGACCAGGGCGATGGCTACACCTTC
j_call: TRBJ1-2
clone_size: -
d_call: -
v_call: TRBV6-4

cdr3_aa: CASSLRQFIGYTF
cdr3_nt: TGTGCCAGCAGCTTGCGGCAGTTCATCGGCTACACCTTC
j_call: TRBJ1-2
clone_size: few
d_call: -
v_call: TRBV7-9

cdr3_aa: CASSQNPQGGNSNEQYF
cdr3_nt: TGCGCCAGCAGCCAGAACCCTCAGGGTGGGAATTCAAACGAGCAGTACTTC
j_call: TRBJ2-7
clone_size: few
d_call: -
v_call: TRBV4-1

cdr3_aa: CSAQVSGPQETQYF
cdr3_nt: TGCAGTGCCCAAGTATCGGGACCCCAAGAGACCCAGTACTTC
j_call: TRBJ2-5
clone_size: once
d_call: -
v_call: TRBV20-1

cdr3_aa: CASTGPEGAGELFF
cdr3_nt: TGTGCCAGTACGGGTCCAGAAGGGGCCGGGGAGCTGTTTTTT
j_call: TRBJ2-2
clone_size: -
d_call: -
v_call: TRBV10-3

cdr3_aa: CASSQPKTISGRAMNTEAFF
cdr3_nt: TGCGCCAGCAGCCAACCCAAAACTATCTCGGGCAGGGCAATGAACACTGAAGCTTTCTTT
j_call: TRBJ1-1
clone_size: once
d_call: -
v_call: TRBV5-1

cdr3_aa: CASIQDGTVNTEAFF
cdr3_nt: TGTGCCAGCATCCAAGACGGAACAGTCAACACTGAAGCTTTCTTT
j_call: TRBJ1-1
clone_size: -
d_call: -
v_call: TRBV7-9

cdr3_aa: CATSRVQGVSNSPLHF
cdr3_nt: TGTGCCACCAGCAGGGTACAGGGGGTTAGTAATTCACCCCTCCACTTT
j_call: TRBJ1-6
clone_size: -
d_call: TRBD1
v_call: TRBV15

cdr3_aa: CASTSGLGGSENSPLHF
cdr3_nt: TGTGCCAGTACCTCTGGTTTGGGTGGGTCGGAGAATTCACCCCTCCACTTT
j_call: TRBJ1-6
clone_size: -
d_call: -
v_call: TRBV11-2

cdr3_aa: CASSEIRGSGEYF
cdr3_nt: TGTGCCAGCAGTGAAATTCGTGGCTCCGGGGAGTATTTT
j_call: TRBJ2-3
clone_size: -
d_call: -
v_call: TRBV2

cdr3_aa: CSARLLVGVTKNIQYF
cdr3_nt: TGCAGTGCTAGATTGCTAGTGGGAGTGACCAAAAACATTCAGTACTTC
j_call: TRBJ2-4
clone_size: -
d_call: -
v_call: TRBV20-1

cdr3_aa: CASSSLGLMGTDTQYF
cdr3_nt: TGTGCCAGCAGCTCATTAGGCCTTATGGGCACAGATACGCAGTATTTT
j_call: TRBJ2-3
clone_size: -
d_call: -
v_call: TRBV5-6

cdr3_aa: CASESRTSGITDTQYF
cdr3_nt: TGTGCCAGCGAATCCCGGACTAGCGGTATCACAGATACGCAGTATTTT
j_call: TRBJ2-3
clone_size: -
d_call: TRBD2
v_call: TRBV4-2

cdr3_aa: CSATMGGTGVAEQYF
cdr3_nt: TGCAGTGCAACGATGGGAGGGACAGGGGTCGCCGAGCAGTACTTC
j_call: TRBJ2-7
clone_size: -
d_call: TRBD1
v_call: TRBV20-1

cdr3_aa: CASSQEIGRWGETQYF
cdr3_nt: TGTGCCAGCAGCCAAGAGATCGGACGGTGGGGAGAGACCCAGTACTTC
j_call: TRBJ2-5
clone_size: -
d_call: -
v_call: TRBV14

cdr3_aa: CASSGPGLRNEKLFF
cdr3_nt: TGTGCCAGCAGTGGGCCGGGACTGCGGAATGAAAAACTGTTTTTT
j_call: TRBJ1-4
clone_size: -
d_call: -
v_call: TRBV5-5